A selection of T cell receptor beta chains follows, all from one sample in a study of T cell responses to AZD1222 COVID-19 vaccine. This table comes from immunoSEQ multiplex PCR, and its TCRdb copy is limited to in-frame clones, with some not included. The repertoire holds approximately 110,000 clones, with less than 90% as singletons. The material sequenced was peripheral blood, taken on day 0 of AZD1222 vaccination. These TCRs come from an adult in good health. CDR3s include the opening cysteine and the closing phenylalanine or tryptophan. A D gene is named only where the DNA matches it firmly. A clone size is listed for some rows: how often the clone was seen (once, few, many), or a class if it is expanded.

j_call | clone_size | d_call | v_call | cdr3_aa | cdr3_nt
TRBJ2-2 | . | . | TRBV7-8 | CASSLAGQANTGELFF | TGTGCCAGCAGCTTAGCAGGTCAAGCGAACACCGGGGAGCTGTTTTTT
TRBJ2-1 | . | TRBD2 | TRBV27 | CASSLSGSSYNEQFF | TGTGCCAGCAGTCTCAGCGGGAGCTCCTACAATGAGCAGTTCTTC
TRBJ2-2 | . | . | TRBV7-3 | CASSLTYGSNEELFF | TGTGCCAGCAGCTTAACGTACGGGAGTAACGAGGAGCTGTTTTTT
TRBJ1-4 | . | . | TRBV6-5 | CASKRNRDPNEKLFF | TGTGCCAGCAAAAGGAACAGGGACCCTAATGAAAAACTGTTTTTT
TRBJ1-3 | . | TRBD1 | TRBV19 | CASSTRTGTSGNTIYF | TGTGCCAGTAGTACCCGGACAGGGACCTCTGGAAACACCATATATTTT
TRBJ1-3 | . | . | TRBV9 | CASSITSPALGNTIYF | TGTGCCAGCAGCATAACCTCCCCGGCCCTGGGAAACACCATATATTTT
TRBJ1-1 | . | . | TRBV4-1 | CASSQSWSIPEAFF | TGCGCCAGCAGCCAGTCTTGGTCAATCCCTGAAGCTTTCTTT
TRBJ1-3 | few | . | TRBV28 | CASGGAGESSGNTIYF | TGTGCCAGCGGCGGTGCAGGGGAGAGCTCTGGAAACACCATATATTTT
TRBJ1-2 | . | . | TRBV10-1 | CASSEFQGYGYTF | TGCGCCAGCAGTGAGTTCCAGGGCTATGGCTACACCTTC
TRBJ2-4 | . | TRBD1 | TRBV6-2/TRBV6-3 | CASSRGQDIDIQYF | TGTGCCAGCAGTAGGGGACAGGATATTGACATTCAGTACTTC
TRBJ2-5 | . | . | TRBV9 | CASSVQDNQETQYF | TGTGCCAGCAGCGTACAGGACAACCAAGAGACCCAGTACTTC
TRBJ1-2 | few | . | TRBV5-1 | CASSLDYQGNGYTF | TGCGCCAGCAGCTTGGATTATCAGGGGAATGGCTACACCTTC
TRBJ2-1 | once | . | TRBV14 | CASSLASQDEQFF | TGTGCCAGCAGCCTCGCGTCTCAGGATGAGCAGTTCTTC
TRBJ2-7 | . | TRBD1 | TRBV2 | CASSLTGTGRYEQYF | TGTGCCAGCAGTTTAACCGGGACAGGGCGCTACGAGCAGTACTTC
TRBJ2-3 | . | . | TRBV5-4 | CASSPGYTTDTQYF | TGTGCCAGCAGCCCTGGATATACAACAGATACGCAGTATTTT
TRBJ1-2 | . | . | TRBV24-1 | CATSDVSGYTF | TGTGCCACCAGTGATGTAAGTGGCTACACCTTC
TRBJ2-5 | once | . | TRBV11-2 | CASSAGSQETQYF | TGTGCCAGCAGCGCGGGGAGCCAAGAGACCCAGTACTTC
TRBJ2-7 | . | . | TRBV6-5 | CASSSINSYEQYF | TGTGCCAGCAGTTCAATAAACAGCTACGAGCAGTACTTC
TRBJ2-1 | once | . | TRBV11-3 | CASSLSQATYNEQFF | TGTGCCAGCAGCTTAAGTCAGGCAACCTACAATGAGCAGTTCTTC